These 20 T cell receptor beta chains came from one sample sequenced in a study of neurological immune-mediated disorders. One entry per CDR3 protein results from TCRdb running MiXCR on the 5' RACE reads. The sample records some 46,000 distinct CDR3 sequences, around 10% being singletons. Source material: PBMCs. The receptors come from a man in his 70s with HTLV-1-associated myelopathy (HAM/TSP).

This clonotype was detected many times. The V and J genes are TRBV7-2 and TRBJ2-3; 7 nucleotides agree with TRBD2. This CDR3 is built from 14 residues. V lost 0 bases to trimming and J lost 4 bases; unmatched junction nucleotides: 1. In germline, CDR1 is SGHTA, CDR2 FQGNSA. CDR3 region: CASSLAGGADTQYF. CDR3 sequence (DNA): TGTGCCAGCAGCTTAGCGGGAGGGGCAGATACGCAGTATTTT.

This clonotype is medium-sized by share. The CDR3 region is CASSRDFYGYTF. The CDR3 DNA reads TGTGCCAGCAGCCGGGATTTCTATGGCTACACCTTC. The genes are TRBV12-3 or TRBV12-4 and TRBJ1-2; D unresolved. V lost 6 bases and J 4 bases, leaving 9 bases between the germline ends. The CDR3 is 12 amino acids.

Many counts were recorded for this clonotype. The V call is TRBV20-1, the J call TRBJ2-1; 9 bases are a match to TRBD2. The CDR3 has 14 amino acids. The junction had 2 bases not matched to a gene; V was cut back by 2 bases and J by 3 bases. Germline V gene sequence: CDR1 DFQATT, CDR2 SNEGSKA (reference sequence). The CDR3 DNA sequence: TGCAGTGCTAGACTAGCGGGGTACTACAATGAGCAGTTCTTC. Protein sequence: CSARLAGYYNEQFF.

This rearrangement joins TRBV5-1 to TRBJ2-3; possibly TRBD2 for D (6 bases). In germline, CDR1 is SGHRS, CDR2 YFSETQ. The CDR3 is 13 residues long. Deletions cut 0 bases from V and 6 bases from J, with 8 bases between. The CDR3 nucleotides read TGCGCCAGCAGCTTGGGTGGGAGGGATACGCAGTATTTT. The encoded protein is CASSLGGRDTQYF.

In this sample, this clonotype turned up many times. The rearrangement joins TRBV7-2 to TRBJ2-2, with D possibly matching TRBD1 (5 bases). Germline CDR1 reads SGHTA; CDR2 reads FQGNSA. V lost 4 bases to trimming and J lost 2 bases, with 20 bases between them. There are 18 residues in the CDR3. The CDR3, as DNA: TGTGCCAGCAGCTCCAGACAGCCAAGCCCTTTAAACACCGGGGAGCTGTTTTTT. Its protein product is CASSSRQPSPLNTGELFF.

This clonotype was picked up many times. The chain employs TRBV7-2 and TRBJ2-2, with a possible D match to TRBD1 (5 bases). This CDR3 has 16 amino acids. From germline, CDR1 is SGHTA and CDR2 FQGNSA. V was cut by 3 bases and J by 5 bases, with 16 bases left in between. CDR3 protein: CASSFQGADPTGELFF. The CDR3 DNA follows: TGTGCCAGCAGCTTTCAGGGTGCAGACCCTACCGGGGAGCTGTTTTTT. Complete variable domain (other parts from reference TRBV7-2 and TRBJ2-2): GAGVSQSPSNKVTEKGKDVELRCDPISGHTALYWYRQSLGQGLEFLIYFQGNSAPDKSGLPSDRFSAERTGGSVSTLTIQRTQQEDSAVYLCASSFQGADPTGELFFGEGSRLTVL.

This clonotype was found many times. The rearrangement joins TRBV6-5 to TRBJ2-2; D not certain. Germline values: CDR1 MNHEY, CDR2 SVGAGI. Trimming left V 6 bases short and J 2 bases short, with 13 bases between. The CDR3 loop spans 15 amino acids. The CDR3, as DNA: TGTGCCAGCAGCCTGGTACGCCTTAACACCGGGGAGCTGTTTTTT. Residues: CASSLVRLNTGELFF.

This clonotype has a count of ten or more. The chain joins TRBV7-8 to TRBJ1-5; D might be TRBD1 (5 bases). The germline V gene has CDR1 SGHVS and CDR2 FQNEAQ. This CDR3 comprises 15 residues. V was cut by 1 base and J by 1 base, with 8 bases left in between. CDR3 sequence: CASSLGQGSNQPQHF. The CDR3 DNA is TGTGCCAGCAGCTTAGGGCAGGGAAGCAATCAGCCCCAGCATTTT.

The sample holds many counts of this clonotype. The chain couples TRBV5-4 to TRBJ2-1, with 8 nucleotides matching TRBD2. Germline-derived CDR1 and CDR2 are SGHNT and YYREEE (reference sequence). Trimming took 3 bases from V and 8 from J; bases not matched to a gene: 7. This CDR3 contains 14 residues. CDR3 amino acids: CASSSPPGGDEQFF. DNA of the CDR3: TGTGCCAGCAGCTCCCCTCCGGGAGGGGATGAGCAGTTCTTC.

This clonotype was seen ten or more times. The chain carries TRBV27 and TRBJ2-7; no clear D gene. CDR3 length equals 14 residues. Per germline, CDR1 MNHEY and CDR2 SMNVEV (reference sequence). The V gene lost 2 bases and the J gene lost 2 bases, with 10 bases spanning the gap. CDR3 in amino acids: CASSLSFGAYEQYF. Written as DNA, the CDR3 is TGTGCCAGCAGTTTAAGTTTTGGGGCCTACGAGCAGTACTTC.

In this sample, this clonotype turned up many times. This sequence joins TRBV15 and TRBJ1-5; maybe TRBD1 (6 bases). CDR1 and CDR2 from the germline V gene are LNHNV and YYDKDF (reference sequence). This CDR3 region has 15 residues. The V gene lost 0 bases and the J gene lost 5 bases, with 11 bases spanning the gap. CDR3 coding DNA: TGTGCCACCAGCAGAGACAGGGGCGCCTATCAGCCCCAGCATTTT. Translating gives CATSRDRGAYQPQHF. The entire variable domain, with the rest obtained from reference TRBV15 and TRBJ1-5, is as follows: DAMVIQNPRYQVTQFGKPVTLSCSQTLNHNVMYWYQQKSSQAPKLLFHYYDKDFNNEADTPDNFQSRRPNTSFCFLDIRSPGLGDTAMYLCATSRDRGAYQPQHFGDGTRLSIL.

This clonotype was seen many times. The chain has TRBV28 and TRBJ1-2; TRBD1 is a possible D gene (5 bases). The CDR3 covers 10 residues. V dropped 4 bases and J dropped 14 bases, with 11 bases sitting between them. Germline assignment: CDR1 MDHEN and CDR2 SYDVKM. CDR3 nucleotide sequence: TGTGCCAGCAGTTCGACAGCCACGACCTTC. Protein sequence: CASSSTATTF.

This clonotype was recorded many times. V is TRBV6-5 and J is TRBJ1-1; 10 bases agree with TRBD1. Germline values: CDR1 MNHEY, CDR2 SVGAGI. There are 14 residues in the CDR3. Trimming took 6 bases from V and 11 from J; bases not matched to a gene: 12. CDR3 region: CASSRTGGGRPAFF. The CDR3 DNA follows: TGTGCCAGCAGCAGGACAGGGGGGGGGAGGCCGGCTTTCTTT.

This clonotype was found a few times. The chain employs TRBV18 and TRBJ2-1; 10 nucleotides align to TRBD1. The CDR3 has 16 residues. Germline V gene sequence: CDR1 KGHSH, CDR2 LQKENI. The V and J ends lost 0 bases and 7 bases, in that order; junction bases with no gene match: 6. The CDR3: CASSPPGQGTGNEQFF. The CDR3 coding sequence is TGTGCCAGCTCACCACCGGGACAGGGGACGGGGAATGAGCAGTTCTTC.

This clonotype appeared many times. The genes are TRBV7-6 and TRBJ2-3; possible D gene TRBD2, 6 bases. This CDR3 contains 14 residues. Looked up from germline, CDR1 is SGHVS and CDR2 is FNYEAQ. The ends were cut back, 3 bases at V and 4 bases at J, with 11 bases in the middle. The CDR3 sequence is CASSFGGFSDTQYF. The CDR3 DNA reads TGTGCCAGCAGCTTTGGGGGGTTTTCAGATACGCAGTATTTT.

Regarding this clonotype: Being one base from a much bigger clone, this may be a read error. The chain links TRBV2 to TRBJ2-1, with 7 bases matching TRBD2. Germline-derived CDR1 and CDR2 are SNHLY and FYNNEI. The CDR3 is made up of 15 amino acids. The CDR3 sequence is CASSEGGRENDEEFF. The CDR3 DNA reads TGTGCCAGCAGTGAAGGAGGGCGGGAGAATGATGAGGAGTTCTTC.

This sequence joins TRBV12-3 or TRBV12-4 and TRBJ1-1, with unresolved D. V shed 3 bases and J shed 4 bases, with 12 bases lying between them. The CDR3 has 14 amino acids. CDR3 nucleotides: TGTGCCAGCAGTTTGAGCACACGGGGCACTGAAGCTTTCTTT. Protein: CASSLSTRGTEAFF.

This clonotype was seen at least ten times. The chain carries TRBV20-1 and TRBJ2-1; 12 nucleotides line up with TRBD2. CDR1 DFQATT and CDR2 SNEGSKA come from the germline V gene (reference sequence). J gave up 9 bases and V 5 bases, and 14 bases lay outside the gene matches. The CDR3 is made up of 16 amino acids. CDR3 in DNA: TGCAGTGCTCGAGGGGCTAGCGGGAGGGCCGCTGGTGAGCAGTTCTTC. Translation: CSARGASGRAAGEQFF.

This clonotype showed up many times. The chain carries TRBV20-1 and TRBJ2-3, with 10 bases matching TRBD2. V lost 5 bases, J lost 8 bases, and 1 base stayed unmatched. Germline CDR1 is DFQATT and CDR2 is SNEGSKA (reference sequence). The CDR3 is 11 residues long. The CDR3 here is CSAPSGSTQYF. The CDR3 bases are TGCAGTGCTCCTAGCGGGAGTACGCAGTATTTT.

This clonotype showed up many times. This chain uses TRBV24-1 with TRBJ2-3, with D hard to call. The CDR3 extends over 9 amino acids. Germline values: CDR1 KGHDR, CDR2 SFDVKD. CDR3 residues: CAWADTQYF. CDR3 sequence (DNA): TGTGCGTGGGCCGATACGCAGTATTTT.